The rows below give T cell receptor beta chains drawn from one sample of a study of T cell changes during pregnancy in multiple sclerosis. The repertoire was sequenced with immunoSEQ multiplex PCR; TCRdb's copy has only in-frame clones and lacks some. This repertoire shows roughly 46,000 clones, just under 95% found once; its top ten account for roughly 4.3%. This material consisted of CD8+ T cells from peripheral blood mononuclear cells, taken after pregnancy. The receptor set was obtained from a female donor with multiple sclerosis, enrolled in a pregnancy study. The CDR3 runs from the conserved cysteine through the conserved F or W. D genes are given only for firm matches. Expanded clones are given a class, and other clones once, few, many or no size at all.

V gene	J gene	D gene	clone size	CDR3 DNA	CDR3 protein
TRBV4-2	TRBJ2-7	-	-	TGTGCCAGCAGCCAAGAGCGGCGGGGGCCTTACTACGAGCAGTACTTC	CASSQERRGPYYEQYF
TRBV11-2	TRBJ2-7	TRBD2	-	TGTGCCAGCAGCACCCGACTAGCGGGAGGATCCTACGAGCAGTACTTC	CASSTRLAGGSYEQYF
TRBV6-5	TRBJ2-7	TRBD2	-	TGTGCCAGCAGTTATACTAGCGGGAGGGCCGAGCAGTACTTC	CASSYTSGRAEQYF
TRBV7-9	TRBJ1-5	-	-	TGTGCCAGCAGCTCGGGGGACGCCACACACTATCAGCCCCAGCATTTT	CASSSGDATHYQPQHF
TRBV19	TRBJ2-1	-	-	TGTGCCAGTAGTATAGGAGGGGGATCGCGGGATGAGCAGTTCTTC	CASSIGGGSRDEQFF
TRBV7-7	TRBJ2-1	TRBD1	-	TGTGCCAGCAGCCCATTGGGACAGGGCTCTACCGACAATGAGCAGTTCTTC	CASSPLGQGSTDNEQFF
TRBV4-1	TRBJ2-7	-	-	TGCGCCAGCAGCCAACCCCAGGGGTACGAGCAGTACTTC	CASSQPQGYEQYF
TRBV28	TRBJ2-7	TRBD2	-	TGTGCCAGCATGGTAGCGGGAGGAGCTAAGCAGTACTTC	CASMVAGGAKQYF
TRBV18	TRBJ1-1	-	-	TGTGCCAGCTCACCACCTACCACAGAGAACACTGAAGCTTTCTTT	CASSPPTTENTEAFF
TRBV13	TRBJ1-4	-	-	TGTGCCAGCAGCTTTTCGACAGGACCGAAACTGTTTTTT	CASSFSTGPKLFF
TRBV30	TRBJ1-2	TRBD1	-	TGTGCCTGGTCGCATGGGACAGGGGACTATGGCTACACCTTC	CAWSHGTGDYGYTF
TRBV5-1	TRBJ2-1	-	-	TGCGCCAGCAGCTTGTTGGAGGGGGCAAGCAATGAGCAGTTCTTC	CASSLLEGASNEQFF
TRBV4-2	TRBJ2-3	-	-	TGTGCCAGCAGCCAAGGGGTAGGAGGGGGGGGCACAGATACGCAGTATTTT	CASSQGVGGGGTDTQYF
TRBV6-4	TRBJ2-1	TRBD2	-	TGTGCCAGCAGTCCCCACGAGCGGGAAGGTCGGGATGAGCAGTTCTTC	CASSPHEREGRDEQFF
TRBV27	TRBJ2-5	TRBD2	-	TGTGCCAGCAGTATAAACCCGGGACTAGCGAAGGAGACCCAGTACTTC	CASSINPGLAKETQYF
TRBV19	TRBJ1-1	-	-	TGTGCCAGTAATCCTAGCATGAACACTGAAGCTTTCTTT	CASNPSMNTEAFF
TRBV9	TRBJ1-1	-	-	TGTGCCAGCAGCATCTATCCGAACACTGAAGCTTTCTTT	CASSIYPNTEAFF
TRBV21-1	TRBJ1-4	-	-	TGTGCCAGCAGCAAAGACCGCGGAGGGAAAGGGAATGAAAAACTGTTTTTT	CASSKDRGGKGNEKLFF
TRBV28	TRBJ2-1	TRBD2	-	TGTGCCAGCAGTTCCCCGTTCGAGCGGGAGAACTACAATGAGCAGTTCTTC	CASSSPFERENYNEQFF
TRBV27	TRBJ1-2	TRBD1	-	TGTGCCAGCAGTCCGCTGGACAGGGGGCATCAGGGCTACACCTTC	CASSPLDRGHQGYTF
TRBV4-3	TRBJ2-3	-	-	TGCGCCAGCAGCCAAGAGCTAAGTTCATCCGCAGATACGCAGTATTTT	CASSQELSSSADTQYF
TRBV19	TRBJ1-5	-	-	TGTGCCAGTTTTCTCAGGGGTAGCAATCAGCCCCAGCATTTT	CASFLRGSNQPQHF
TRBV30	TRBJ1-1	-	-	TGTGCCTGGAATACGGGTATGAACACTGAAGCTTTCTTT	CAWNTGMNTEAFF
TRBV5-1	TRBJ2-7	-	-	TGCGCCAGCAGCTTGTCAGGGAACGAGCAGTACTTC	CASSLSGNEQYF
TRBV7-2	TRBJ2-3	-	-	TGTGCCAGCAGCAACCCCTCCCCCTCATCGGGGGGCCCAGATACGCAGTATTTT	CASSNPSPSSGGPDTQYF
TRBV5-1	TRBJ2-7	-	-	TGCGCCAGCAGTTGGAGTTCGGGCGAGCAGTACTTC	CASSWSSGEQYF
TRBV2	TRBJ2-2	TRBD1	-	TGTGCCAGCAGTGGGCAGGGGGTTAACACCGGGGAGCTGTTTTTT	CASSGQGVNTGELFF
TRBV13	TRBJ2-3	-	-	TGTGCCGGCCACTTCGGGGGAGGCACAGATACGCAGTATTTT	CAGHFGGGTDTQYF
TRBV19	TRBJ2-2	-	-	TGTGCCACCTACCTTAGCAATACCGGGGAGCTGTTTTTT	CATYLSNTGELFF
TRBV6-6	TRBJ1-1	TRBD1	-	TGTGCCAGCAGTTACTCTACAGGGGGCGCGGGAGCTTTCTTT	CASSYSTGGAGAFF
TRBV5-8	TRBJ2-5	TRBD1	once	TGTGCCAGCAGCTTCCCGGGACAGGGGACCCAAGAGACCCAGTACTTC	CASSFPGQGTQETQYF
TRBV7-9	TRBJ2-1	TRBD1	-	TGTGCCAGCAGCTTACCGGGACAGCTGAACAATGAGCAGTTCTTC	CASSLPGQLNNEQFF
TRBV28	TRBJ2-1	-	few	TGTGCCAGCAGCACCTTGCAGCGGGACACCTACAATGAGCAGTTCTTC	CASSTLQRDTYNEQFF
TRBV9	TRBJ1-4	TRBD1	-	TGTGCCAGCAGCGTGGGACAGGGCGGATATGAAAAACTGTTTTTT	CASSVGQGGYEKLFF
TRBV7-9	TRBJ2-3	TRBD1	-	TGTGCCAGCAGCCCCGGGACAGAGGGATTGGATACGCAGTATTTT	CASSPGTEGLDTQYF
TRBV2	TRBJ2-7	-	-	TGTGCCAGCACTACCGCAAGCTCCTACGAGCAGTACTTC	CASTTASSYEQYF
TRBV18	TRBJ1-5	-	-	TGTGCCAGCTCACCAATACAATTCAATCAGCCCCAGCATTTT	CASSPIQFNQPQHF
TRBV27	TRBJ1-1	-	-	TGTGCCAGCAGTATAGCTGGGGGCACCCGGAGAGTGGCTGAAGCTTTCTTT	CASSIAGGTRRVAEAFF
TRBV7-3	TRBJ2-7	-	-	TGTGCCAGCAGCTTAATTACAGATCGCTACGAGCAGTACTTC	CASSLITDRYEQYF
TRBV15	TRBJ2-1	-	medium-sized	TGTGCCACCAGCCTCCCCTTGGCCCAACTAGTATACAATGAGCAGTTCTTC	CATSLPLAQLVYNEQFF
TRBV11-2	TRBJ1-3	-	-	TGTGCCAGCAGCTCGGACTCAAACACCATATATTTT	CASSSDSNTIYF
TRBV7-3	TRBJ2-1	TRBD1	-	TGTGCCAGCAGCTTAGTTCAGGGGGTCGGCAATGAGCAGTTCTTC	CASSLVQGVGNEQFF
TRBV29-1	TRBJ2-7	TRBD1	-	TGCAGCGTTGAATTCAAGACAGGGGACTACGAGCAGTACTTC	CSVEFKTGDYEQYF
TRBV6-6	TRBJ1-1	TRBD1	-	TGTGCCAGCAGTGACCAAGACAGGGTGAACACTGAAGCTTTCTTT	CASSDQDRVNTEAFF
TRBV29-1	TRBJ2-7	-	few	TGCAGCGTTGAAATGGAGGGATCCTACGAGCAGTACTTC	CSVEMEGSYEQYF
TRBV13	TRBJ2-5	TRBD2	-	TGTGCCAGCAGCCGGAGCGGGGCCCGTGAGACCCAGTACTTC	CASSRSGARETQYF
TRBV27	TRBJ2-7	TRBD1	-	TGTGCCAGCAGTCCCCGGACAGGGTTCGACGAGCAGTACTTC	CASSPRTGFDEQYF
TRBV6-5	TRBJ2-7	-	-	TGTGCCAGCAGTTACGTAGGGGGATTCTCCTACGAGCAGTACTTC	CASSYVGGFSYEQYF
TRBV11-2	TRBJ2-7	TRBD2	-	TGTGCCAGCAGCCCGGGAGGGGGAGCCTACGAGCAGTACTTC	CASSPGGGAYEQYF
TRBV4-1	TRBJ2-5	TRBD2	once	TGCGCCAGCAGCTCTAGACTAGCGGGGGTCCAAGAGACCCAGTACTTC	CASSSRLAGVQETQYF